The 32 T cell receptor beta chains reported below all come from one sample, sequenced in a study of blood T cell repertoires in COVID-19 (dated by TCRdb to between 2020 and 2021). Library preparation was by the immunoSEQ multiplex PCR assay. Entries here come from immuneACCESS through TCRdb and include only in-frame sequences with V and J called. Some clones fail to appear in such tables; in the studies checked, an unresolved V gene covers under half of the shortfall, and the cause of the remainder is unknown. This sample lists approximately 140,000 clones; around 87% were detected once. The ten largest account for 0.95% to 1.5% of the sample. Sequencing was done on a sample of PBMCs or T cells enriched from blood (not recorded which). Receptors were obtained from a woman in her thirties with acute COVID-19.

This chain joins TRBV9 and TRBJ2-1; 8 nucleotides align to TRBD2. The V segment lost 9 bases and the J segment 9 bases; nucleotides outside the gene matches: 14. Germline V CDR1 and CDR2: SGDLS, YYNGEE. This CDR3 contains 14 residues. The CDR3 reads CATLILPGGGEQFF. The CDR3 DNA sequence: TGTGCCACCCTAATATTACCGGGAGGGGGTGAGCAGTTCTTC.

The J gene is TRBJ2-7, the V gene TRBV9; 7 bases map to TRBD2. Germline V gives CDR1 SGDLS, CDR2 YYNGEE. The CDR3 loop spans 14 amino acids. V lost 2 bases, J lost 5 bases, and 7 bases stayed unmatched. The CDR3 loop is CASSVAGASHEQYF. CDR3 coding DNA: TGTGCCAGCAGCGTCGCGGGAGCCTCGCACGAGCAGTACTTC.

The rearrangement uses TRBV28 and TRBJ1-1; unclear D gene. There are 14 residues in the CDR3. The V end lost 2 bases, the J end lost 1 base, and 8 bases lay between the germline ends. Germline V gene data show CDR1 as MDHEN and CDR2 as SYDVKM. In nucleotides, the CDR3 is TGTGCCAGCAGTTTAGGCCTTCCGAACACTGAAGCTTTCTTT. It encodes CASSLGLPNTEAFF.

This rearrangement joins TRBV4-3 to TRBJ2-3, with D perhaps TRBD2 (6 bases). With 2 bases removed from V and 4 bases from J, the gap between germline ends came to 10 bases. Germline assignment: CDR1 LGHNA and CDR2 YSLEER. The CDR3 spans 14 residues. In DNA form, the CDR3 reads TGCGCCAGCAGCCAACGCGGGACGGCAGATACGCAGTATTTT. It is translated as CASSQRGTADTQYF.

The chain links TRBV28 to TRBJ1-6; 10 bases line up with TRBD1. J lost 8 bases, V lost 4 bases, and 2 bases had no gene match. The CDR3 length is 14 residues. The V gene's germline CDR1 is MDHEN and CDR2 SYDVKM. In DNA, the CDR3 is TGTGCCAGCAGTTCCGGGACAGGGGATTCACCCCTCCACTTT. This translates into CASSSGTGDSPLHF.

CDR3 loop: CSVKVQGVGETQYF. As DNA, the CDR3 is TGCAGCGTCAAGGTACAGGGCGTGGGGGAGACCCAGTACTTC. The chain links TRBV29-1 to TRBJ2-5; D is perhaps TRBD1 (6 bases). The germline V gene has CDR1 SQVTM and CDR2 ANQGSEA. Trimming stripped 6 bases from V and 5 bases from J, with 19 bases between. CDR3 length equals 14 residues.

The J gene is TRBJ2-7, the V gene TRBV4-1, with TRBD1 identical over 10 bases. Looked up from germline, CDR1 is MGHRA and CDR2 is YSYEKL. V trimming: 5 bases; J trimming: 4 bases; junction bases outside the gene matches: 5. The CDR3 runs 14 residues. Here the CDR3 reads CASSDRDRGYEQYF. Here the CDR3 DNA reads TGCGCCAGCAGCGACCGGGACAGGGGTTACGAGCAGTACTTC.

The chain has TRBV5-1 and TRBJ2-7; 8 positions agree with TRBD2. The CDR3 runs to 15 residues. The V gene end was trimmed by 0 bases and the J gene end by 4 bases; junction bases not matched to a gene: 6. Germline-derived CDR1 and CDR2 are SGHRS and YFSETQ. The CDR3 loop reads CASSLAGTSGYEQYF. The CDR3 DNA reads as TGCGCCAGCAGCTTGGCCGGGACTAGTGGGTACGAGCAGTACTTC.

The rearrangement joins TRBV28 to TRBJ2-7; 7 nucleotides align to TRBD1. This CDR3 region has 14 residues. Trimming removed 7 bases from V and 5 bases from J; junction bases left unmatched: 11. In germline, CDR1 is MDHEN, CDR2 SYDVKM. The CDR3 spells CASKRQGDLNEQYF. In DNA, the CDR3 is TGTGCCAGCAAGAGACAGGGTGACTTGAACGAGCAGTACTTC.

This chain uses TRBV6-2 or TRBV6-3 with TRBJ2-1, with 10 bases matching TRBD2. With 2 bases clipped from V and 8 bases from J, the junction kept 12 bases outside the gene matches. Germline V CDR1 and CDR2: MNHEY, SVGEGT. The CDR3 covers 17 residues. The CDR3 loop is CASSYNWFSGRNHEQFF. CDR3 coding DNA: TGTGCCAGCAGTTACAATTGGTTTAGCGGGAGGAATCATGAGCAGTTCTTC.

The CDR3 coding sequence is TGTGCCAGCAGTTCGACAGGGTTGGGAGCTTTCTTT. This encodes CASSSTGLGAFF. The chain carries TRBV27 and TRBJ1-1, with 7 bases lining up with TRBD1. After removal of 4 bases from V and 10 bases from J, the junction contained 6 bases not matched to a gene. Germline V gene data show CDR1 as MNHEY and CDR2 as SMNVEV (reference sequence). The CDR3 covers 12 residues.

CDR3 sequence (DNA): TGTGCCAGTAGTAGTCTGTACAGTGAGATTTACTACGAGCAGTACTTC. Translation gives CASSSLYSEIYYEQYF. The rearrangement joins TRBV19 to TRBJ2-7, with D unclear. Trimming shortened V by 4 bases and J by 3 bases, and 19 bases separated the two germline ends. CDR1 is LNHDA and CDR2 is SQIVND in the germline V gene (reference sequence). CDR3 length: 16 amino acids.

This clone has just one count. V is TRBV5-4 and J is TRBJ2-2; 7 bases map to TRBD1. The length of the CDR3 is 15 residues. The V and J ends lost 7 bases and 2 bases, in that order; junction bases with no gene match: 8. Germline assignment: CDR1 SGHNT and CDR2 YYREEE (reference sequence). The CDR3 sequence is CASGRGTDNTGELFF. CDR3 nucleotides: TGTGCCAGCGGCAGGGGGACAGACAACACCGGGGAGCTGTTTTTT.

The chain couples TRBV27 to TRBJ2-5, with 10 bases that match TRBD2. The length of the CDR3 is 14 residues. V was clipped by 2 bases and J by 5 bases; unmatched bases: 2. Per germline, CDR1 MNHEY and CDR2 SMNVEV (reference sequence). The CDR3 DNA reads as TGTGCCAGCAGTTTACTAGCGGGAGCCGAGACCCAGTACTTC. It yields the protein CASSLLAGAETQYF.

V is TRBV5-5 and J is TRBJ1-4; maybe TRBD1 (6 bases). This CDR3 spans 17 amino acids. CDR1 is SGHKS, CDR2 YYEKEE, per germline (reference sequence). V was shortened by 1 base and J by 4 bases, with 17 bases between the two germline ends. CDR3 DNA: TGTGCCAGCAGCTTGTTCCGGACAGCGGAGAGTAATGAAAAACTGTTTTTT. The encoded protein is CASSLFRTAESNEKLFF.

The V gene is TRBV24-1, the J gene TRBJ2-3; the D gene is possibly TRBD1 (6 bases). Trimming cost V 0 bases and J 5 bases, with 8 bases left between them. The V gene's germline CDR1 is KGHDR and CDR2 SFDVKD. There are 14 residues in the CDR3. The CDR3 DNA sequence: TGTGCCACCAGTGATTTGGGCAGGGGAGATACGCAGTATTTT. It specifies CATSDLGRGDTQYF.

This clone was seen a handful of times. This chain links TRBV28 with TRBJ2-7, with TRBD2 matching 9 bases. The length of the CDR3 is 16 residues. The germline gives CDR1 MDHEN, CDR2 SYDVKM. V gave up 3 bases and J gave up 3 bases; unmatched junction bases: 9. This CDR3 is CASSFGLAGVFYEQYF. CDR3 nucleotides: TGTGCCAGCAGTTTCGGTTTAGCGGGGGTTTTCTACGAGCAGTACTTC. Looking up the rest from reference TRBV28 and TRBJ2-7 gives the full variable domain: DVKVTQSSRYLVKRTGEKVFLECVQDMDHENMFWYRQDPGLGLRLIYFSYDVKMKEKGDIPEGYSVSREKKERFSLILESASTNQTSMYLCASSFGLAGVFYEQYFGPGTRLTVT.

V gene TRBV5-1 combines with J gene TRBJ2-1, with 12 bases that match TRBD2. Trimming at V came to 2 bases and at J to 7 bases, leaving 10 bases not matched to a gene. The CDR3 has 17 residues. CDR1 and CDR2 (germline): SGHRS, YFSETQ. CDR3 bases: TGCGCCAGCAGCTTCCTAGCGGGAGGGCCCCTCGCGAATGAGCAGTTCTTC. This gives the protein CASSFLAGGPLANEQFF.

The chain uses TRBV28 and TRBJ2-1, with unresolved D. V lost 2 bases and J lost 6, with 8 bases in between. CDR1 and CDR2 (germline): MDHEN, SYDVKM. The CDR3 length is 13 residues. The CDR3 coding sequence is TGTGCCAGCAGTTTACTTAGAGTCAATGAGCAGTTCTTC. This sequence encodes CASSLLRVNEQFF.

The genes are TRBV4-3 and TRBJ2-3; the match to TRBD1 covers 8 bases. The CDR3 runs 19 residues. Germline CDR1 and CDR2: LGHNA and YSLEER. The ends lost 0 bases at V and 5 bases at J; junction bases unmatched: 16. CDR3 in DNA: TGCGCCAGCAGCCAAGATCTTTCGGGCAGGGGGCTTTTTGGAGATACGCAGTATTTT. Translation: CASSQDLSGRGLFGDTQYF.

The chain links TRBV24-1 to TRBJ2-5; TRBD1 matches at 9 bases. Germline CDR1 is KGHDR and CDR2 is SFDVKD. The CDR3 consists of 19 residues. V lost 4 bases, J lost 5 bases, and 19 bases stayed unmatched. The CDR3 coding sequence is TGTGCCACCAGTGACGCTCCTGGGGAAAACAGGGGGCAGGGGGAGACCCAGTACTTC. This translates into CATSDAPGENRGQGETQYF.

This clone was detected only once. The rearrangement uses TRBV11-3 and TRBJ2-6, with D uncertain. This CDR3 spans 16 amino acids. Trimming took 0 bases from V and 1 from J, leaving 7 bases between them. Germline V gene lookup returns CDR1 SGHNT and CDR2 YENEEA. This CDR3 is CASSLDPMSGANVLTF. Written as DNA, the CDR3 is TGTGCCAGCAGCTTAGACCCCATGTCTGGGGCCAACGTCCTGACTTTC.

The chain joins TRBV24-1 to TRBJ2-3; 8 bases match TRBD1. In germline, CDR1 is KGHDR, CDR2 SFDVKD. Losses at the gene ends were 4 bases for V and 5 bases for J; bases not matched to a gene: 7. CDR3 length equals 15 residues. The CDR3 sequence is CATSEQTGVLDTQYF. CDR3 in DNA: TGTGCCACCAGTGAACAGACAGGGGTACTAGATACGCAGTATTTT.

This chain joins TRBV29-1 and TRBJ2-3, with D perhaps TRBD2 (5 bases). Per germline, CDR1 SQVTM and CDR2 ANQGSEA. V lost 5 bases to trimming and J lost 5 bases, with 11 bases between them. The CDR3 is 12 residues long. CDR3 sequence: CSVRAGEDTQYF. Here the CDR3 DNA reads TGCAGCGTTCGGGCGGGTGAAGATACGCAGTATTTT.

This rearrangement joins TRBV15 to TRBJ2-7; TRBD2 agrees at 9 bases. Germline values: CDR1 LNHNV, CDR2 YYDKDF (reference sequence). The junction had 7 bases not matched to a gene; V was cut back by 1 base and J by 6 bases. There are 15 residues in the CDR3. The CDR3 is CATSRGPSGTSEQYF. The CDR3 DNA follows: TGTGCCACCAGCAGAGGCCCTAGCGGGACCTCCGAGCAGTACTTC.

This clone was observed once. This chain uses TRBV10-3 with TRBJ2-1; 12 bases map to TRBD2. The CDR3 extends over 17 amino acids. CDR1 and CDR2 (germline): ENHRY, SYGVKD. J lost 4 bases, V lost 2 bases, and 6 bases had no gene match. The chain's CDR3 is CAISEGLGLAGYNEQFF. The CDR3 DNA sequence: TGTGCCATCAGTGAGGGTCTGGGACTAGCGGGTTACAATGAGCAGTTCTTC.

This chain joins TRBV11-2 and TRBJ2-1; D perhaps matches TRBD1 (5 bases). The germline V and J ends were trimmed by 5 bases and 3 bases, with 17 bases remaining between them. The CDR3 has 16 residues. Germline V gives CDR1 SGHAT, CDR2 FQNNGV. CDR3 sequence: CASSTDPQGRYNEQFF. For the CDR3, the DNA is TGTGCCAGCAGCACGGACCCCCAGGGCCGCTACAATGAGCAGTTCTTC. The full variable domain, in which reference TRBV11-2 and TRBJ2-1 provide the parts outside the CDR3, is EAGVAQSPRYKIIEKRQSVAFWCNPISGHATLYWYQQILGQGPKLLIQFQNNGVVDDSQLPKDRFSAERLKGVDSTLKIQPAKLEDSAVYLCASSTDPQGRYNEQFFGPGTRLTVL.

The chain has TRBV5-1 and TRBJ1-1; 10 nucleotides match TRBD1. V shed 2 bases, J shed 2 bases, and the junction held 12 bases outside the gene matches. The CDR3 runs to 18 residues. Germline CDR1 reads SGHRS; CDR2 reads YFSETQ. The CDR3 loop is CASSFSTGTGVSNTEAFF. The CDR3 DNA follows: TGCGCCAGCAGCTTCTCCACCGGGACAGGGGTGTCAAACACTGAAGCTTTCTTT.

The rearrangement uses TRBV7-8 and TRBJ2-1; 7 bases line up with TRBD2. Germline V gene sequence: CDR1 SGHVS, CDR2 FQNEAQ. V trimming: 1 base; J trimming: 1 base; junction bases outside the gene matches: 10. The CDR3 loop spans 18 amino acids. The CDR3 sequence is CASSLVAGTTLSYNEQFF. The CDR3 DNA follows: TGTGCCAGCAGCTTAGTTGCGGGGACTACCTTATCCTACAATGAGCAGTTCTTC. Supplemented by reference TRBV7-8 and TRBJ2-1, the full variable domain reads GAGVSQSPRYKVAKRGQDVALRCDPISGHVSLFWYQQALGQGPEFLTYFQNEAQLDKSGLPSDRFFAERPEGSVSTLKIQRTQQEDSAVYLCASSLVAGTTLSYNEQFFGPGTRLTVL.

The table lists this clone with a count of one. This chain joins TRBV5-1 and TRBJ2-7; TRBD2 agrees at 9 bases. This CDR3 region has 14 residues. Per the germline V gene, CDR1 is SGHRS and CDR2 is YFSETQ. The V segment lost 4 bases and the J segment 4 bases; nucleotides outside the gene matches: 6. This CDR3 is CASSRGGAEYEQYF. In nucleotides, the CDR3 is TGCGCCAGCAGCCGCGGGGGGGCGGAGTACGAGCAGTACTTC.

This clone was picked up one time. V gene TRBV7-9 combines with J gene TRBJ1-6, with a possible D match to TRBD1 (5 bases). Germline V gene data show CDR1 as SEHNR and CDR2 as FQNEAQ (reference sequence). The CDR3 extends over 18 amino acids. V lost 5 bases to trimming and J lost 1 base, with 18 bases between them. CDR3 sequence reads: CASSPGRIGGSYNSPLHF. In DNA form, the CDR3 reads TGTGCCAGCAGCCCCGGGAGGATTGGGGGGTCCTATAATTCACCCCTCCACTTT.

The CDR3 nucleotides are TGTGCCAGCAGCTTGGCTAGCGGAGGGTACAATGAGCAGTTCTTC. Translating it yields CASSLASGGYNEQFF. This rearrangement joins TRBV5-4 to TRBJ2-1, with 7 bases aligning to TRBD2. V lost 0 bases and J lost 4; bases outside the gene matches: 4. The CDR3 totals 15 residues. CDR1 is SGHNT and CDR2 is YYREEE in the germline V gene (reference sequence).